The TCR beta chain described here comes from a study of CD8 T cells in Susac syndrome. General observations from the study: Clonal expansion was missing from Susac syndrome CD4+ T cell repertoires.

Comments on this clonotype: Antigen unknown.

A quantity of roughly 0.5 to 1 ug RNA underwent reverse transcription using random hexamers. One entry per CDR3 protein results from TCRdb running MiXCR on the immunoSEQ multiplex PCR reads. The table has about 240,000 distinct CDR3 sequences, roughly 95% seen once. Trimming shortened V by 0 bases and J by 1 base, and 7 bases separated the two germline ends. CDR3 length: 14 residues. Per the germline V gene, CDR1 is LGHDT and CDR2 is YNNKEL (reference sequence). The sequenced material came from CD4+ T cells from PBMCs. V gene TRBV3-1 combines with J gene TRBJ2-7, with D possibly TRBD1 on 6 matching bases. The sequence derives from a human donor with Susac syndrome. The CDR3 nucleotides are TGTGCCAGCAGCCAAGAAGGACAGTCCTACGAGCAGTACTTC. Protein product: CASSQEGQSYEQYF.